This TCR beta chain appears in the sequencing data of a study of vaccination and CD4 T cells after COVID-19. On the study more broadly: Six males and four females, two Hispanic, made up the convalescents.

CD4+ T cells that had been cultured provided DNA sequenced with the Oncomine TCR Beta short-read assay. TCRdb recomputed calls from the PCR reads with MiXCR, one row per CDR3 protein. The sample lists more than 9,000 distinct CDR3 sequences, around two fifths occurring once. V lost 1 base to trimming and J lost 7 bases, with 6 bases between them. From germline, CDR1 is MGHDK and CDR2 SYGVNS. The CDR3 has 12 residues. The table lists this clonotype with a few counts. Its antigen remains unidentified. Treatment denoted: approximately nine-day PBMC culture with coronavirus spike peptide pools or control peptides (ViraFEST assay).

The sample comprised cultured CD4+ T cells from blood. J is TRBJ2-3 and V is TRBV25-1, with D unclear. This TCR was sampled from a human donor with COVID-19. The CDR3 here is CASSELDYTQYF. Here the CDR3 DNA reads TGTGCCAGCAGTGAATTGGATTATACGCAGTATTTT.